The clone carrying this T cell receptor beta chain was picked up one time. What it binds is not known. This record belongs to a study of T cell clonotyping in hematopoietic cell transplantation. Whole-study results and caveats: Without cell sorting, CD4 versus CD8 contributions remain unresolved. Pathologically expanded recipient clonotypes increased progressively from day 30 to day 180 as diversity fell. At the given depth, recipient repertoires were over 95% de novo clonotypes.

Samples: about 28 days before transplant, then days 30, 100 and 180 after. Between the trimmed V and J ends, which lost 4 bases and 5 bases, there was a span of 17 bases. The CDR3 sequence is 15 residues long. The germline CDR1 and CDR2 sequences are SGHNT and YENEEA. The method was immunoSEQ multiplex PCR; TCRdb's version includes in-frame clones alone and lacks a portion of them. Found here are thousands of clones, just under 95% of them singletons; the top ten hold approximately 0.88%. The chain is built from TRBV11-3 and TRBJ2-5; possibly TRBD1 for D (6 bases). This material consisted of PBMCs, taken 30 days after allogeneic stem cell transplant. The receptor was isolated from a male patient aged 50 to 59 who had an allogeneic stem cell transplant from a related donor, so the T cells may come from the graft donor. Some clones in this sample may be carry-over from other donors' samples. The CDR3 loop reads CASSSQDSLAETQYF. The CDR3, as DNA: TGTGCCAGCAGCTCGCAGGACAGCCTCGCGGAGACCCAGTACTTC.